The next 10 T cell receptor beta chains were all read from a single sample in a study of T cell responses to AZD1222 COVID-19 vaccine. Sequencing was performed with immunoSEQ multiplex PCR; in TCRdb, only in-frame clones are kept and a portion is missing. The sample lists about 59,000 clones; roughly nine tenths were seen once. The sequenced sample was peripheral blood, obtained 28 days after the second AZD1222 dose. The source is an adult who received the AZD1222 COVID-19 vaccine.

The chain links TRBV12-2 to TRBJ2-7; the listed D gene, TRBD2, was not tested against the DNA. TRBV12-2 has pseudogene status. The CDR3 consists of 15 residues. The CDR3 DNA sequence: TGTGCAAGTCGCTTAGTTGGCGGGAGGACGGGGGAGCAGTACTTC. Translating gives CASRLVGGRTGEQYF.

The chain links TRBV5-1 to TRBJ1-2; TRBD1 aligns across 12 bases. This CDR3 contains 17 residues. The junction had 9 bases not matched to a gene; V was cut back by 3 bases and J by 3 bases. Germline lookup yields CDR1 SGHRS and CDR2 YFSETQ. CDR3 bases: TGCGCCAGCAGCTATGCCGGGACAGGGGGCGCAGACTATGGCTACACCTTC. Translation: CASSYAGTGGADYGYTF. The full variable domain, its missing parts supplied by reference TRBV5-1 and TRBJ1-2, is KAGVTQTPRYLIKTRGQQVTLSCSPISGHRSVSWYQQTPGQGLQFLFEYFSETQRNKGNFPGRFSGRQFSNSRSEMNVSTLELGDSALYLCASSYAGTGGADYGYTFGSGTRLTVV.

The V call is TRBV27, the J call TRBJ2-5; D gene unclear. CDR1 and CDR2 (germline): MNHEY, SMNVEV (reference sequence). Trimming took 0 bases from V and 1 from J, leaving 15 bases between them. The CDR3 has 17 residues. CDR3 protein: CASSLSYVIGIQETQYF. CDR3 nucleotides: TGTGCCAGCAGTTTATCGTACGTTATTGGGATCCAAGAGACCCAGTACTTC.

This clone was detected a few times. This chain joins TRBV6-5 and TRBJ1-1; possibly TRBD1 for D (6 bases). CDR3 length: 15 residues. The V end was cut by 6 bases, the J end by 4 bases, with 18 bases between. Germline V gene data show CDR1 as MNHEY and CDR2 as SVGAGI. The CDR3 region is CASRLTDRLGTEAFF. CDR3 bases: TGTGCCAGCAGACTTACAGACAGGTTAGGCACTGAAGCTTTCTTT.

The rearrangement joins TRBV27 to TRBJ2-2; 12 positions match TRBD2. Germline V gene sequence: CDR1 MNHEY, CDR2 SMNVEV (reference sequence). The CDR3 runs 16 residues. J lost 5 bases, V lost 7 bases, and 8 bases had no gene match. In DNA form, the CDR3 reads TGTGCCAGCACCCCCCTAGCGGGAGGGCCTACCGGGGAGCTGTTTTTT. This encodes CASTPLAGGPTGELFF.

The chain is built from TRBV28 and TRBJ1-3; TRBD1 agrees at 9 bases. The CDR3 is 17 amino acids. The germline CDR1 and CDR2 sequences are MDHEN and SYDVKM. With 5 bases clipped from V and 3 bases from J, the junction kept 11 bases outside the gene matches. The CDR3 reads CASSLDRGQGIGNTIYF. Written as DNA, the CDR3 is TGTGCCAGCAGTCTGGACCGGGGACAGGGAATTGGAAACACCATATATTTT. Based on the CDR3 plus reference TRBV28 and TRBJ1-3, the full variable domain is DVKVTQSSRYLVKRTGEKVFLECVQDMDHENMFWYRQDPGLGLRLIYFSYDVKMKEKGDIPEGYSVSREKKERFSLILESASTNQTSMYLCASSLDRGQGIGNTIYFGEGSWLTVV.

CDR3 DNA: TGCGCCAGCAGCTTGGACAGGGTCGAGGAAAAACTGTTTTTT. Protein product: CASSLDRVEEKLFF. This chain links TRBV5-1 with TRBJ1-4; possibly TRBD1 for D (6 bases). This CDR3 spans 14 amino acids. V was pared by 0 bases and J by 8 bases, with 11 bases between. Germline loops: CDR1 SGHRS, CDR2 YFSETQ.

J is TRBJ1-5 and V is TRBV18, with 10 nucleotides matching TRBD1. V trimming: 5 bases; J trimming: 4 bases; junction bases outside the gene matches: 2. The CDR3 spans 14 residues. The V gene's germline CDR1 is KGHSH and CDR2 LQKENI. CDR3 sequence: CASSGDRGNQPQHF. DNA of the CDR3: TGTGCCAGCTCAGGGGACAGGGGAAATCAGCCCCAGCATTTT.

The chain combines TRBV3-1 (or the pseudogene TRBV3-2) with TRBJ2-6, with TRBD1 matching 12 bases. The length of the CDR3 is 18 residues. Germline V gene sequence: CDR1 LGHDT, CDR2 YNNKEL (reference sequence). The V and J ends lost 5 bases and 4 bases, in that order; junction bases with no gene match: 9. The CDR3 region is CASSWPGQGALGANVLTF. CDR3 DNA: TGTGCCAGCAGCTGGCCGGGACAGGGGGCGCTCGGGGCCAACGTCCTGACTTTC.

Concerning this clone: One end of the junction is discordant with germline, which a read error may explain. This rearrangement joins TRBV19 to TRBJ2-1, with a tentative D call TRBD2 (6 bases). CDR1 is LNHDA and CDR2 is SQIVND in the germline V gene (reference sequence). The length of the CDR3 is 13 residues. The CDR3: CASSIVLAGFGIF. In DNA form, the CDR3 reads TGTGCCAGTAGTATAGTACTAGCAGGTTTTGGGATCTTC.